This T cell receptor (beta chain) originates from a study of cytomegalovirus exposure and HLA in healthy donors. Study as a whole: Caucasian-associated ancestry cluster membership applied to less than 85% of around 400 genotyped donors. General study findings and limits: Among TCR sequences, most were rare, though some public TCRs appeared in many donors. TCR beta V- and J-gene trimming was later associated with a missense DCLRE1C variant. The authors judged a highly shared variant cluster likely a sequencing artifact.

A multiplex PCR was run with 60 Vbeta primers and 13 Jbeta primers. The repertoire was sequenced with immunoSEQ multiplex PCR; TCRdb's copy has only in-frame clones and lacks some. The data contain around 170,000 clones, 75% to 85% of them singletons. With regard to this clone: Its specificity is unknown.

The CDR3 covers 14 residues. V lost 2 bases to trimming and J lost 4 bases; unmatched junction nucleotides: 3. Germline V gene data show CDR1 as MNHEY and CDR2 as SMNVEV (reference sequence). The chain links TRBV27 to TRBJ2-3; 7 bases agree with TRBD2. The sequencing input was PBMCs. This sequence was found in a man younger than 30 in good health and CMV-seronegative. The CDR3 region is CASSLLAGADTQYF. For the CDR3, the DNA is TGTGCCAGCAGTTTACTGGCGGGGGCAGATACGCAGTATTTT.